These 9 T cell receptor beta chains were all obtained from the same sample, sequenced in a study of blood T cells in healthy people across ages. PCR was performed a second time for about 7 to 12 cycles using a sample-barcoded 5' primer and a J-beta primer mix. TCRdb reprocessed the 5' RACE reads via MiXCR and lists one record per CDR3 protein. The top ten hold about 4.1% of the sample, which has roughly 1.5 million distinct CDR3 sequences, approximately 42% seen once. Sequencing input: blood. The source is a woman aged 18-30 years in good health.

The V and J genes are TRBV15 and TRBJ2-7, with a possible D match to TRBD2 (5 bases). The V end lost 0 bases, the J end lost 7 bases, and 25 bases lay between the germline ends. The germline V gene encodes CDR1 LNHNV and CDR2 YYDKDF (reference sequence). CDR3 length: 18 amino acids. CDR3 sequence (DNA): TGTGCCACCAGCAGAGATCGACGGGGTCCACTTTCCTACAATGAGCAGTACTTC. Translating it yields CATSRDRRGPLSYNEQYF. Complete variable domain (other parts from reference TRBV15 and TRBJ2-7): DAMVIQNPRYQVTQFGKPVTLSCSQTLNHNVMYWYQQKSSQAPKLLFHYYDKDFNNEADTPDNFQSRRPNTSFCFLDIRSPGLGDTAMYLCATSRDRRGPLSYNEQYFGPGTRLTVT.

The rearrangement joins TRBV4-2 to TRBJ1-2, with 7 bases fitting TRBD1. The CDR3 runs 14 residues. The germline CDR1 and CDR2 sequences are LGHNA and YNFKEQ. Unmatched junction bases numbered 6, after V lost 5 bases and J lost 3 bases. This CDR3 is CASSLGQVYYGYTF. The DNA of the CDR3 is TGTGCCAGCAGCTTAGGACAGGTCTACTATGGCTACACCTTC.

This clonotype was counted only a few times. The V gene is TRBV9, the J gene TRBJ2-1; no clear D gene. Trimming cost V 3 bases and J 0 bases, with 13 bases left between them. CDR1 is SGDLS, CDR2 YYNGEE, per germline. This CDR3 has 16 amino acids. CDR3 protein: CASSAQSWVSYNEQFF. The CDR3 DNA reads TGTGCCAGCAGCGCCCAGAGCTGGGTCTCCTACAATGAGCAGTTCTTC.

This rearrangement joins TRBV27 to TRBJ1-4; maybe TRBD1 (5 bases). The CDR3 extends over 14 amino acids. The germline CDR1 and CDR2 sequences are MNHEY and SMNVEV (reference sequence). Trimming shortened V by 5 bases and J by 7 bases, and 14 bases separated the two germline ends. As DNA, the CDR3 is TGTGCCAGCAGTGGGTCAGGGACGGGTGAAAAACTGTTTTTT. Encoded protein: CASSGSGTGEKLFF.

The J gene is TRBJ2-4, the V gene TRBV6-1; the match to TRBD2 covers 9 bases. The J call is uncertain, as TRBJ2-7 better fits the DNA end. Per the germline V gene, CDR1 is MNHNS and CDR2 is SASEGT. This CDR3 comprises 13 residues. CDR3 amino acids: CASRERGAYEQYF. For the CDR3, the DNA is TGTGCCAGCAGAGAGCGGGGGGCCTACGAGCAGTACTTC.

V and J are TRBV4-2 and TRBJ2-1, with D possibly matching TRBD2 (6 bases). Germline CDR1 reads LGHNA; CDR2 reads YNFKEQ. V lost 0 bases and J 2 bases, leaving 11 bases between the germline ends. The CDR3 is 16 residues long. The CDR3, as DNA: TGTGCCAGCAGCCAAGATGTCGGGAGAACCTACAATGAGCAGTTCTTC. Translating gives CASSQDVGRTYNEQFF.

Here the CDR3 DNA reads TGCAGTGCTAGAGACACGACAGCGTACACTGAAGCTTTCTTT. This translates into CSARDTTAYTEAFF. V is TRBV20-1 and J is TRBJ1-1; D is perhaps TRBD1 (5 bases). Germline V gene data show CDR1 as DFQATT and CDR2 as SNEGSKA (reference sequence). The CDR3 runs 14 residues. The germline V and J ends were trimmed by 0 bases and 3 bases, with 11 bases remaining between them.

A few counts support this clonotype. V gene TRBV7-2 combines with J gene TRBJ2-1; 9 bases line up with TRBD2. The CDR3 length is 15 residues. V gave up 1 base and J gave up 6 bases; unmatched junction bases: 4. In germline, CDR1 is SGHTA, CDR2 FQGNSA. The CDR3 region is CASSLDGGGANEQFF. CDR3 DNA sequence: TGTGCCAGCAGCTTAGATGGCGGGGGGGCCAATGAGCAGTTCTTC.

V is TRBV11-2 and J is TRBJ1-1; 8 nucleotides line up with TRBD1. Germline values: CDR1 SGHAT, CDR2 FQNNGV. CDR3 length: 12 residues. V was clipped by 6 bases and J by 7 bases; unmatched bases: 4. CDR3 coding DNA: TGTGCCAGCAGTTCCACAGGGGGTGAAGCTTTCTTT. As protein: CASSSTGGEAFF. Full variable domain (missing parts from reference TRBV11-2 and TRBJ1-1): EAGVAQSPRYKIIEKRQSVAFWCNPISGHATLYWYQQILGQGPKLLIQFQNNGVVDDSQLPKDRFSAERLKGVDSTLKIQPAKLEDSAVYLCASSSTGGEAFFGQGTRLTVV.